The source of this T cell receptor beta chain is a study of blood T cell repertoires in COVID-19. For the study at large: PBMCs, B-cell-depleted T cells, or T cells provided the cDNA or gDNA that made up the material.

Original handling: Reference gene primer amplification yielded estimated nucleated cell counts. Using immunoSEQ multiplex PCR, the repertoire was profiled, and TCRdb retains in-frame clones only, with some absent. Clone size and the V and J calls come from that table; the DNA yielded D and trimming. The sample lists 15,000 to 20,000 clones; about 81% were seen once. The CDR3 covers 16 residues. Per germline, CDR1 MNHEY and CDR2 SMNVEV (reference sequence). The V segment lost 4 bases and the J segment 4 bases; nucleotides outside the gene matches: 11. Material: peripheral blood. This TCR was recovered from a man in his 60s with acute or convalescent COVID-19. V gene TRBV27 combines with J gene TRBJ2-7; 9 bases agree with TRBD2. The CDR3 bases are TGTGCCAGCAGTTATACTTCCGCGGGGGGGCGGTACGAGCAGTACTTC. This gives the protein CASSYTSAGGRYEQYF.